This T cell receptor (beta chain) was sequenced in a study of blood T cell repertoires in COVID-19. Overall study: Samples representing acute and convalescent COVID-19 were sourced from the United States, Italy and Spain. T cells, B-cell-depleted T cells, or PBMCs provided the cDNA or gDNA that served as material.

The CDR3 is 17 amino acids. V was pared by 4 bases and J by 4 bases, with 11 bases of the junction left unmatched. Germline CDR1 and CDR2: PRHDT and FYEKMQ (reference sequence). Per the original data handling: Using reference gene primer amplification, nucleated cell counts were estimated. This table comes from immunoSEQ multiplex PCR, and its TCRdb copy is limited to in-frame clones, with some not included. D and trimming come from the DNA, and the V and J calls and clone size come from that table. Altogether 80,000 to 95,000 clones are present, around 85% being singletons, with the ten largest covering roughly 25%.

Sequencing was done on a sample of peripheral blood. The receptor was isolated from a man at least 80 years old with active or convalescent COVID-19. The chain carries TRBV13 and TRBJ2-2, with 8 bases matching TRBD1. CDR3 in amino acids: CASSSRAGGISTGELFF. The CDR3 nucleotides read TGTGCCAGCAGCTCGCGGGCAGGGGGCATTAGCACCGGGGAGCTGTTTTTT.